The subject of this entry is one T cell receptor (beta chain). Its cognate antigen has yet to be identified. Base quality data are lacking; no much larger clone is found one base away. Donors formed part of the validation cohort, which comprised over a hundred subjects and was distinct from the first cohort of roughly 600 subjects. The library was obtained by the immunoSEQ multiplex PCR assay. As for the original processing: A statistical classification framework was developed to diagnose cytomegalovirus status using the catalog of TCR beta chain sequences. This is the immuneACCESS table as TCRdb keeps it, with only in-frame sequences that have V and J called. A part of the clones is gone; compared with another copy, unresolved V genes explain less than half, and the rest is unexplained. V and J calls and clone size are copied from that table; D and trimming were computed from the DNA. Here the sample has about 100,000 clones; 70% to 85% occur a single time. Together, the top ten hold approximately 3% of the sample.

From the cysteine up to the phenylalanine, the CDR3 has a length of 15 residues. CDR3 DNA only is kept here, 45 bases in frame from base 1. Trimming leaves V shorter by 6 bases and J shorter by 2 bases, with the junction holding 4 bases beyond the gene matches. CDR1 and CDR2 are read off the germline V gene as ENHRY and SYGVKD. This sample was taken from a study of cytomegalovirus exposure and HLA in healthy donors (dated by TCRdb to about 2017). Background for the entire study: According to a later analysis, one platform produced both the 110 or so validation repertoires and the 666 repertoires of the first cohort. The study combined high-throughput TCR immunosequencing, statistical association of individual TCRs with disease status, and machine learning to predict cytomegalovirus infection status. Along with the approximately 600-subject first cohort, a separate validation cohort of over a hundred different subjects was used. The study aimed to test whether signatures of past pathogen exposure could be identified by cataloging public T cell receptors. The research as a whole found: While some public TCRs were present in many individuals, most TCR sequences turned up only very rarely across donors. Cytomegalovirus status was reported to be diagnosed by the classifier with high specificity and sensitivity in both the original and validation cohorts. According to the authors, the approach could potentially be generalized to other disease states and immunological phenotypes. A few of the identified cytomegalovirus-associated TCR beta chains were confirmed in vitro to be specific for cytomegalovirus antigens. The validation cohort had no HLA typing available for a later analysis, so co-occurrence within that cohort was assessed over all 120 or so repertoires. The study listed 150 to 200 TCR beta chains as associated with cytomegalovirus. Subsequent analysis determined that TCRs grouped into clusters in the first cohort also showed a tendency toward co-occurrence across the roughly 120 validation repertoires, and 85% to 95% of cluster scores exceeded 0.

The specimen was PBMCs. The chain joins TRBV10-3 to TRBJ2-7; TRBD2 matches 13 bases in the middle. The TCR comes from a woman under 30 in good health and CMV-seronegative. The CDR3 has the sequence CAISIGTSGTYEQYF. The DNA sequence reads TGTGCCATCAGCATAGGGACTAGCGGGACCTACGAGCAGTACTTC.